These 21 T cell receptor beta chains share one sample of origin, sequenced in a study of cytomegalovirus exposure and HLA in healthy donors. It was with 60 Vbeta and 13 Jbeta primers that the PCR ran. Profiling relied on immunoSEQ multiplex PCR, and the TCRdb table lists in-frame clones only, not all of them. Altogether 160,000 or so clones are present, under 80% being singletons, with the ten largest covering under 1.5%. Sequencing was done on a sample of PBMCs. These receptors originate from a woman aged 25 to 45 in good health and CMV-seronegative.

The chain's CDR3 is CASSEQGAGETQYF. Here the CDR3 DNA reads TGTGCCAGCAGTGAACAGGGGGCGGGAGAGACCCAGTACTTC. The chain couples TRBV2 to TRBJ2-5, with 8 bases fitting TRBD1. V lost 2 bases to trimming and J lost 4 bases; unmatched junction nucleotides: 3. The length of the CDR3 is 14 residues. Germline-derived CDR1 and CDR2 are SNHLY and FYNNEI.

V is TRBV9 and J is TRBJ2-3, with TRBD2 as a possible D gene (6 bases). This CDR3 spans 13 amino acids. Germline assignment: CDR1 SGDLS and CDR2 YYNGEE. Trimming removed 3 bases from V and 8 bases from J, with 13 bases in between. The chain's CDR3 is CASSERTTGTQYF. CDR3 bases: TGTGCCAGCAGCGAGCGGACTACGGGTACGCAGTATTTT. Full variable domain (outside the CDR3, taken from reference TRBV9 and TRBJ2-3): DSGVTQTPKHLITATGQRVTLRCSPRSGDLSVYWYQQSLDQGLQFLIQYYNGEERAKGNILERFSAQQFPDLHSELNLSSLELGDSALYFCASSERTTGTQYFGPGTRLTVL.

The CDR3 sequence is CASSTMTGEAFF. For the CDR3, the DNA is TGTGCCAGTAGTACAATGACAGGGGAAGCTTTCTTT. V is TRBV19 and J is TRBJ1-1; 7 bases are shared with TRBD1. This CDR3 has 12 amino acids. Germline V lookup: CDR1 LNHDA, CDR2 SQIVND (reference sequence). Unmatched junction bases numbered 4, after V lost 4 bases and J lost 8 bases.

V is TRBV7-9 and J is TRBJ2-7, with TRBD1 matching 9 bases. In germline, CDR1 is SEHNR, CDR2 FQNEAQ (reference sequence). The CDR3 totals 15 residues. With 4 bases clipped from V and 6 bases from J, the junction kept 10 bases outside the gene matches. The CDR3 DNA sequence: TGTGCCAGCAGCTCCTACGGGACAGGGTTGAGCGAGCAGTACTTC. Encoded protein: CASSSYGTGLSEQYF.

This chain uses TRBV5-1 with TRBJ1-2; weak D call: TRBD1 (6 bases). The germline V and J ends were trimmed by 3 bases and 4 bases, with 13 bases remaining between them. Germline loops: CDR1 SGHRS, CDR2 YFSETQ. The CDR3 is 14 residues long. The CDR3 is CASSYTGMGYGYTF. CDR3 nucleotide sequence: TGCGCCAGCAGCTATACAGGGATGGGCTATGGCTACACCTTC. Combining the CDR3 with reference TRBV5-1 and TRBJ1-2 gives the whole variable domain KAGVTQTPRYLIKTRGQQVTLSCSPISGHRSVSWYQQTPGQGLQFLFEYFSETQRNKGNFPGRFSGRQFSNSRSEMNVSTLELGDSALYLCASSYTGMGYGYTFGSGTRLTVV.

The chain has TRBV5-1 and TRBJ2-1; D call uncertain. In germline, CDR1 is SGHRS, CDR2 YFSETQ. V was clipped by 4 bases and J by 7 bases, with 15 bases between them. The CDR3 length is 14 residues. In DNA, the CDR3 is TGCGCCAGCAGCCCAAACCTTAGATCAAATGAGCAGTTCTTC. Its protein product is CASSPNLRSNEQFF.

V gene TRBV7-3 combines with J gene TRBJ2-1; 8 nucleotides agree with TRBD2. Unmatched junction bases numbered 15, after V lost 5 bases and J lost 0 bases. The CDR3 spans 19 residues. Per the germline V gene, CDR1 is SGHTA and CDR2 is FQGTGA. The DNA for the CDR3 is TGTGCCAGCAGCCCAATTGGCGGACTAGCTGGCGGCTCCTACAATGAGCAGTTCTTC. Translating gives CASSPIGGLAGGSYNEQFF.

The V gene is TRBV15, the J gene TRBJ1-2; TRBD1 is a possible D gene (5 bases). Per the germline V gene, CDR1 is LNHNV and CDR2 is YYDKDF (reference sequence). The length of the CDR3 is 15 residues. The V and J ends lost 6 bases and 4 bases respectively, with 18 bases between them. CDR3 in DNA: TGTGCCACCAGGGGGAGGGGAGCCCCTAGCTATGGCTACACCTTC. Translating it yields CATRGRGAPSYGYTF.

A note on this clone: A junction end diverges from the germline sequence, so it may reflect a read error. This sequence joins TRBV7-9 and TRBJ2-5, with TRBD2 matching 12 bases. Germline values: CDR1 SEHNR, CDR2 FQNEAQ (reference sequence). This CDR3 region has 17 residues. This CDR3 reads CSSSLPLAGGNQETQYF. CDR3 bases: TGTTCCAGCAGCCTTCCACTAGCGGGGGGAAACCAAGAGACCCAGTACTTC.

The chain is built from TRBV6-4 and TRBJ2-1; 7 nucleotides line up with TRBD2. CDR1 is MRHNA, CDR2 SNTAGT, per germline. This CDR3 has 14 residues. V shed 3 bases and J 7 bases; nucleotides not matched to a gene: 6. The DNA for the CDR3 is TGTGCCAGCAGTGAGGGAGGGGCCGAGAATGAGCAGTTCTTC. Protein sequence: CASSEGGAENEQFF.

The J gene is TRBJ1-2, the V gene TRBV11-1; TRBD1 is a possible D gene (5 bases). This CDR3 is 14 amino acids long. Per the germline V gene, CDR1 is SGHAT and CDR2 is FQDESV (reference sequence). V was clipped by 4 bases and J by 0 bases, with 9 bases between them. Here the CDR3 reads CASSSGQANYGYTF. CDR3 DNA: TGTGCCAGCAGCTCTGGACAAGCTAACTATGGCTACACCTTC.

The chain carries TRBV6-4 and TRBJ1-6, with D hard to call. V lost 0 bases and J lost 5, with 8 bases in between. The CDR3 spans 15 residues. The germline V gene encodes CDR1 MRHNA and CDR2 SNTAGT. This CDR3 is CASSDSANNNSPLHF. For the CDR3, the DNA is TGTGCCAGCAGTGACTCGGCCAACAATAATTCACCCCTCCACTTT.

The rearrangement joins TRBV7-9 to TRBJ1-1; the match to TRBD1 covers 7 bases. This CDR3 has 15 amino acids. Germline CDR1 reads SEHNR; CDR2 reads FQNEAQ (reference sequence). Germline trimming cut 3 bases from V and 1 base from J; bases unmatched to any gene: 5. Written as DNA, the CDR3 is TGTGCCAGCAGCTTCTGGGGACAGACGAACACTGAAGCTTTCTTT. As protein: CASSFWGQTNTEAFF.

The chain uses TRBV5-1 and TRBJ2-7; the match to TRBD1 covers 12 bases. V shed 4 bases and J 7 bases; nucleotides not matched to a gene: 6. The CDR3 has 14 amino acids. CDR1 and CDR2 (germline): SGHRS, YFSETQ. For the CDR3, the DNA is TGCGCCAGCAGCCCCGGGACAGGGGGCGAAGAGCAGTACTTC. Translated: CASSPGTGGEEQYF.

The chain joins TRBV19 to TRBJ2-5, with unresolved D. Deletions cut 4 bases from V and 5 bases from J, with 5 bases between. The germline V gene has CDR1 LNHDA and CDR2 SQIVND (reference sequence). CDR3 size: 11 residues. In DNA, the CDR3 is TGTGCCAGTAGTACCAGTGAGACCCAGTACTTC. The encoded protein is CASSTSETQYF.

This chain uses TRBV5-1 with TRBJ2-2; 7 positions match TRBD2. This CDR3 comprises 16 residues. With 0 bases clipped from V and 2 bases from J, the junction kept 4 bases outside the gene matches. CDR1 and CDR2 (germline): SGHRS, YFSETQ. This CDR3 is CASSLATSVNTGELFF. The CDR3 nucleotides are TGCGCCAGCAGCTTGGCTACTAGCGTTAACACCGGGGAGCTGTTTTTT.

V and J are TRBV6-5 and TRBJ2-3, with a possible D match to TRBD2 (5 bases). The CDR3 totals 15 residues. Germline CDR1 reads MNHEY; CDR2 reads SVGAGI. Trimming cost V 6 bases and J 0 bases, with 13 bases left between them. The CDR3 loop reads CASRPSWTSTDTQYF. CDR3 sequence (DNA): TGTGCCAGCAGGCCCTCTTGGACTAGCACAGATACGCAGTATTTT.

This clone was seen once. V and J are TRBV7-8 and TRBJ2-3; a weak D match, TRBD1 (6 bases). V was trimmed by 1 base and J by 2 bases, leaving 10 bases between them. Germline V CDR1 and CDR2: SGHVS, FQNEAQ. This CDR3 region has 15 residues. The CDR3 DNA is TGTGCCAGCAGCTTAGGAGAGGGACACACAGATACGCAGTATTTT. This encodes CASSLGEGHTDTQYF.

J is TRBJ1-3 and V is TRBV5-1, with D perhaps matching TRBD1 (6 bases). Trimming cost V 2 bases and J 3 bases, with 12 bases left between them. This CDR3 is 15 amino acids long. The germline V gene has CDR1 SGHRS and CDR2 YFSETQ. The CDR3 reads CASSLGPGVGNTIYF. CDR3 bases: TGCGCCAGCAGCTTAGGGCCAGGGGTTGGAAACACCATATATTTT.

This clone showed up just a few times. The chain uses TRBV6-6 and TRBJ2-2; 9 bases map to TRBD1. The J segment lost 6 bases and the V segment lost 2 bases, leaving 7 bases of the junction unmatched. The CDR3 loop spans 16 amino acids. Germline assignment: CDR1 MNHNY and CDR2 SVGAGI (reference sequence). As DNA, the CDR3 is TGTGCCAGCAGTTACCCGACAGGGGGAATTGCCGGGGAGCTGTTTTTT. This gives the protein CASSYPTGGIAGELFF.

J is TRBJ1-1 and V is TRBV11-2; 8 bases line up with TRBD1. The trim removed 1 base at V and 0 bases at J, leaving 10 bases unmatched. CDR3 length equals 18 residues. Germline V CDR1 and CDR2: SGHAT, FQNNGV. The CDR3 nucleotides read TGTGCCAGCAGCTTAGGAGGCCGGACAGGGCACATGAACACTGAAGCTTTCTTT. This codes for CASSLGGRTGHMNTEAFF.